This TCR beta chain originates from a study of radiation and T cells in renal cell carcinoma. Repertoires were generated with immunoSEQ multiplex PCR, while TCRdb's copy carries only in-frame clones and drops some. The data contain 130,000 or so clones, 70% to 90% of them seen just once; the ten biggest clones take up 20% to 25%. After removal of 6 bases from V and 7 bases from J, the junction contained 15 bases not matched to a gene. The CDR3 covers 16 residues. CDR1 is MNHEY and CDR2 is SMNVEV in the germline V gene (reference sequence). Time point in this sample: baseline pretreatment blood. Stated treatment: 15 Gy SBRT to primary tumor, nephrectomy 4 weeks later.

This chain joins TRBV27 and TRBJ1-5; 7 nucleotides match TRBD1. The origin of this receptor is a woman aged 50 to 60 with renal cell carcinoma. The specimen was blood, collected from a patient whose treatment included radiotherapy and nephrectomy. The CDR3: CASSPSTGDPLQPQHF. DNA for the CDR3: TGTGCCAGCAGCCCATCAACAGGGGACCCGCTCCAGCCCCAGCATTTT.